Listed here are 11 T cell receptor beta chains from one sample, sequenced in a study of T cell repertoires in cytomegalovirus infection. Antigens for these TCRs are unknown. TCRdb re-derived calls from the reads in MiXCR, one entry per CDR3 protein. The data contain approximately 100,000 distinct CDR3 sequences, around 28% of them singletons. Sequences were derived from CD8+ T cells from cultured PBMCs, sampled from culture after CMV antigen stimulation. Receptor source: a human donor in good health (CMV status not recorded). Some clones in this sample may be carry-over from other donors' samples.

This clonotype was observed at least ten times. The CDR3 reads CASSLEGKLDTQYF. DNA for the CDR3: TGTGCCAGCAGTTTAGAGGGGAAACTCGATACGCAGTATTTT. The chain carries TRBV12-3 or TRBV12-4 and TRBJ2-3; D may be TRBD1 (5 bases). With 1 base removed from V and 6 bases from J, the gap between germline ends came to 11 bases. The CDR3 contains 14 residues.

In its sample, this clonotype was seen many times. The chain combines TRBV28 with TRBJ1-4; possibly TRBD1 for D (5 bases). Germline CDR1 MDHEN, CDR2 SYDVKM. The CDR3 runs 14 residues. Trimming stripped 3 bases from V and 8 bases from J, with 13 bases between. CDR3 bases: TGTGCCAGCAGTTTGGCAGGGAGAGACGAAAAACTGTTTTTT. Translated, it gives CASSLAGRDEKLFF.

This clonotype was seen only a few times. The V and J genes are TRBV19 and TRBJ1-2, with D tentatively TRBD1 (5 bases). The length of the CDR3 is 14 residues. Germline CDR1 and CDR2: LNHDA and SQIVND (reference sequence). With 3 bases removed from V and 1 base from J, the gap between germline ends came to 9 bases. CDR3 region: CASSISDSNYGYTF. CDR3 DNA: TGTGCCAGTAGTATTTCCGACAGTAACTATGGCTACACCTTC. Full variable domain (rest looked up from reference TRBV19 and TRBJ1-2): DGGITQSPKYLFRKEGQNVTLSCEQNLNHDAMYWYRQDPGQGLRLIYYSQIVNDFQKGDIAEGYSVSREKKESFPLTVTSAQKNPTAFYLCASSISDSNYGYTFGSGTRLTVV.

The genes are TRBV12-3 or TRBV12-4 and TRBJ2-3; D not certain. V shed 5 bases and J shed 6 bases, with 15 bases lying between them. The CDR3 consists of 14 residues. The CDR3 bases are TGTGCCAGCAGTGATGAACTGAGTTTGGATACGCAGTATTTT. It yields the protein CASSDELSLDTQYF.

Only a few counts were recorded for this clonotype. The V call is TRBV12-3 or TRBV12-4, the J call TRBJ1-1; D is undetermined. The CDR3 loop spans 14 amino acids. Deletions cut 5 bases from V and 2 bases from J, with 12 bases between. The CDR3: CASSTSLGNTEAFF. CDR3 in DNA: TGTGCCAGCAGTACAAGCCTGGGAAACACTGAAGCTTTCTTT.

The rearrangement joins TRBV2 to TRBJ2-7; D gene ambiguous. CDR3 length: 14 residues. Trimming shortened V by 4 bases and J by 2 bases, and 12 bases separated the two germline ends. CDR1 is SNHLY, CDR2 FYNNEI, per germline. The CDR3 DNA is TGTGCCAGCAGTGGTGTACAGTTCACCTACGAGCAGTACTTC. Its protein is CASSGVQFTYEQYF.

The gene calls are TRBV27 and TRBJ2-3, with 8 bases fitting TRBD2. With 6 bases clipped from V and 11 bases from J, the junction kept 13 bases outside the gene matches. Germline values: CDR1 MNHEY, CDR2 SMNVEV (reference sequence). The CDR3 runs 14 residues. For the CDR3, the DNA is TGTGCCAGCAGCTTACAGAGGGACCGGGGGGGGCAGTATTTT. It translates to CASSLQRDRGGQYF.

The rearrangement links TRBV24-1 to TRBJ2-3, with D possibly TRBD1 on 6 matching bases. The CDR3 totals 14 residues. Germline values: CDR1 KGHDR, CDR2 SFDVKD. The V end lost 9 bases, the J end lost 4 bases, and 16 bases lay between the germline ends. The DNA of the CDR3 is TGTGCCACCCAGGACAGTGGAGTGGCAGATACGCAGTATTTT. The encoded protein is CATQDSGVADTQYF.

This rearrangement joins TRBV28 to TRBJ2-7, with D maybe TRBD1 (6 bases). V was clipped by 3 bases and J by 0 bases, with 12 bases between them. CDR3 length: 15 amino acids. Germline V lookup: CDR1 MDHEN, CDR2 SYDVKM. CDR3 residues: CASSFRGVGSYEQYF. The DNA of the CDR3 is TGTGCCAGCAGTTTCAGGGGAGTGGGCTCCTACGAGCAGTACTTC.

This clonotype was observed at least ten times. A much bigger clone sits one base away, suggesting this may be a read error. V usage is TRBV7-9 and J usage is TRBJ2-5; D possibly matches TRBD1 or TRBD2 (5 bases each). V shed 5 bases and J shed 0 bases, with 7 bases lying between them. CDR1 is SEHNR, CDR2 FQNEAQ, per germline (reference sequence). This CDR3 contains 13 residues. CDR3 bases: TGTGCCAGCAGCGTGGGGGACCAAGAGACCCAGTACTTC. Its protein is CASSVGDQETQYF.

This clonotype occurred once. V is TRBV10-3 and J is TRBJ2-1; 7 bases match TRBD2. V was pared by 7 bases and J by 0 bases, with 3 bases of the junction left unmatched. The CDR3 totals 14 residues. Germline V gene lookup returns CDR1 ENHRY and CDR2 SYGVKD. CDR3 nucleotide sequence: TGTGCCATCAAAGCGGGGAGCTCCTACAATGAGCAGTTCTTC. It specifies CAIKAGSSYNEQFF.